This TCR beta chain derives from a study of blood T cell repertoires in COVID-19. Study summary: Some COVID-19 samples were acute and others convalescent; all came from the United States, Italy and Spain. T cells, B-cell-depleted T cells, or PBMCs provided the cDNA or gDNA that served as material.

Profiled with immunoSEQ multiplex PCR; TCRdb holds only in-frame clones, not every one. The sample carries 99,000 or so clones, 85% to 90% recorded once. V was shortened by 0 bases and J by 0 bases, with 9 bases between the two germline ends. Germline CDR1 reads LGHNT; CDR2 reads FRNRAP. The CDR3 contains 16 residues. This TCR was recovered from a human donor in a cohort sampled during active COVID-19. The gene calls are TRBV12-5 and TRBJ1-3; D not resolved. The specimen sequenced was peripheral blood. As DNA, the CDR3 is TGTGCTAGTGGTTTGGTAACTGGTCTCTCTGGAAACACCATATATTTT. It codes for CASGLVTGLSGNTIYF. Together with reference TRBV12-5 and TRBJ1-3, the CDR3 gives the full variable domain: DARVTQTPRHKVTEMGQEVTMRCQPILGHNTVFWYRQTMMQGLELLAYFRNRAPLDDSGMPKDRFSAEMPDATLATLKIQPSEPRDSAVYFCASGLVTGLSGNTIYFGEGSWLTVV.